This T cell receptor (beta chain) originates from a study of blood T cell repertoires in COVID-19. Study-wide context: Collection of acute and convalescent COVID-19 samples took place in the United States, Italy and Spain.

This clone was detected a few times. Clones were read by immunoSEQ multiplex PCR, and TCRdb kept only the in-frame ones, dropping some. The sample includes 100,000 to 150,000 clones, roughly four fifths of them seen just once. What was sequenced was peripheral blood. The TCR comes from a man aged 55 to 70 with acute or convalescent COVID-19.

The CDR3 nucleotides read TGTGCCAGCGGGACTAGCGGGAGAGGGGAGCAGTACTTC. It yields the protein CASGTSGRGEQYF. This chain uses TRBV2 with TRBJ2-7; TRBD2 aligns across 14 bases. The germline gives CDR1 SNHLY, CDR2 FYNNEI. The ends lost 8 bases at V and 7 bases at J; junction bases unmatched: 4. The CDR3 covers 13 residues.